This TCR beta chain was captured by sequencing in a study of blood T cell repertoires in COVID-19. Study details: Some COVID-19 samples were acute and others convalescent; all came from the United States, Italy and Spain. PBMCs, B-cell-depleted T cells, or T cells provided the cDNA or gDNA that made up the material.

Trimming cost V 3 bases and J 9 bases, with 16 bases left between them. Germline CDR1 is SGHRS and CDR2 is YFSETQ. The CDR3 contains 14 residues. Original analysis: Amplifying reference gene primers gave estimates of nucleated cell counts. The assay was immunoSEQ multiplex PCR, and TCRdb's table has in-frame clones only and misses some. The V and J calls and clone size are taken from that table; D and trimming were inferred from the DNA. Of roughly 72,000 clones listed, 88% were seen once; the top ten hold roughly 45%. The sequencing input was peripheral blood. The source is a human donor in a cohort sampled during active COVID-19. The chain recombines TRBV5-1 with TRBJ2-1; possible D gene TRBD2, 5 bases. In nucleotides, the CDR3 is TGCGCCAGCAGCTCGGGCCTAGCTACCGGTGAGCAGTTCTTC. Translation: CASSSGLATGEQFF.